The rows below give T cell receptor beta chains drawn from one sample of a study of vaccination and CD4 T cells after COVID-19. No antigen has been identified for these receptors. MiXCR, applied by TCRdb to the PCR reads, yields one record per CDR3 protein. Seen here are about 5,400 distinct CDR3 sequences, about 62% observed once, and the top ten hold approximately 52%. The sequenced material came from CD4+ T cells from blood, cultured in vitro. These receptors were taken from a human donor in good health. The CDR3 runs from the conserved cysteine through the conserved F or W. D genes are given only for firm matches. Clone size is not always given. Where it is, it says once, few, many or a class for expanded clones.

TRBV7-9	.	TRBJ1-6	few	CASSLSAGIGNSPLHF	TGTGCCAGCAGCTTATCGGCGGGAATTGGGAATTCACCCCTCCACTTT
TRBV19	.	TRBJ2-5	.	CASSITGTAETQYF	TGTGCCAGTAGTATAACCGGAACAGCGGAGACCCAGTACTTC
TRBV30	TRBD2	TRBJ2-1	medium-sized	CAWSWGGMILAGGSNEQFF	TGTGCCTGGAGTTGGGGTGGGATGATTTTAGCGGGAGGGTCCAATGAGCAGTTCTTC
TRBV30	.	TRBJ1-2	.	CAWSVSGGGYGYTF	TGTGCCTGGAGTGTATCCGGGGGCGGTTATGGCTACACCTTC
TRBV7-6	.	TRBJ1-5	.	CASSLGAGFNQPQHF	TGTGCCAGCAGCTTGGGGGCAGGGTTCAATCAGCCCCAGCATTTT
TRBV20-1	.	TRBJ1-3	.	CSAARGGSETGNTIYF	TGCAGTGCAGCGAGGGGGGGAAGTGAGACTGGAAACACCATATATTTT
TRBV20-1	.	TRBJ2-6	.	CSAIRQGTGANVLTF	TGCAGTGCCATACGCCAGGGGACTGGGGCCAACGTCCTGACTTTC
TRBV20-1	TRBD2	TRBJ2-4	few	CSARAAGATGTSGIPNIQYF	TGCAGTGCTAGAGCAGCAGGGGCGACCGGGACTAGCGGGATTCCTAACATTCAGTACTTC
TRBV20-1	TRBD2	TRBJ2-3	.	CSAETLAGGRDTQYF	TGCAGTGCTGAGACCCTAGCGGGGGGGCGTGATACGCAGTATTTT
TRBV20-1	.	TRBJ1-5	.	CSAVTGRNQPQHF	TGCAGTGCCGTCACAGGGCGGAATCAGCCCCAGCATTTT
TRBV7-2	.	TRBJ1-4	.	CASSLRGLGEKLFF	TGTGCCAGCAGCTTGAGGGGCCTTGGTGAAAAACTGTTTTTT
TRBV11-2	.	TRBJ1-1	.	CASSLDGQIGEAFF	TGTGCCAGCAGCTTAGATGGACAGATTGGTGAAGCTTTCTTT
TRBV15	TRBD2	TRBJ2-5	.	CATSSPPPTSGVQETQYF	TGTGCCACCAGCAGCCCCCCCCCGACTAGCGGCGTCCAAGAGACCCAGTACTTC
TRBV7-2	TRBD2	TRBJ2-1	.	CASSSAGGPSGEQFF	TGTGCCAGCAGCTCAGCGGGGGGGCCGTCGGGCGAGCAGTTCTTC
TRBV7-9	.	TRBJ2-7	.	CASSLGSSWYEQYF	TGTGCCAGCAGCTTAGGGTCCTCCTGGTACGAGCAGTACTTC
TRBV30	.	TRBJ1-5	.	CAWSHRGGLNSNQPQHF	TGTGCCTGGAGTCACCGTGGGGGACTGAATAGCAATCAGCCCCAGCATTTT
TRBV30	.	TRBJ1-1	.	CAWMLAGAREAFF	TGTGCCTGGATGTTGGCAGGGGCCCGGGAAGCTTTCTTT
TRBV7-9	.	TRBJ2-5	.	CASSSPWGASGLQETQYF	TGTGCCAGCAGCTCCCCGTGGGGGGCTAGCGGACTCCAAGAGACCCAGTACTTC
TRBV18	TRBD1	TRBJ2-7	.	CASSPGTGAGEQYF	TGTGCCAGCTCACCTGGGACAGGGGCCGGCGAGCAGTACTTC
TRBV28	.	TRBJ1-1	once	CASTPGHTTRGAFF	TGTGCCAGCACACCGGGACACACTACGCGGGGAGCTTTCTTT
TRBV27	.	TRBJ1-1	.	CASSSSGGHRAFF	TGTGCCAGCAGTTCATCGGGGGGGCATCGGGCTTTCTTT
TRBV28	TRBD1	TRBJ1-3	.	CASRETTGRGGNTIYF	TGTGCCAGCCGAGAAACGACAGGGCGAGGTGGAAACACCATATATTTT
TRBV27	TRBD1	TRBJ2-6	few	CASSYQGQSGANVLTF	TGTGCCAGCAGTTATCAGGGACAGTCTGGGGCCAACGTCCTGACTTTC
TRBV11-2	TRBD2	TRBJ2-3	.	CASSLGLAYSTDTQYF	TGTGCCAGCAGCTTAGGACTAGCTTACAGCACAGATACGCAGTATTTT
TRBV5-6	TRBD2	TRBJ2-3	.	CASSKGLAGGLTQYF	TGTGCCAGCAGCAAGGGACTAGCGGGAGGGTTAACGCAGTATTTT
TRBV7-2	.	TRBJ1-2	few	CASSLRQDYGYTF	TGTGCCAGCAGCTTACGGCAGGACTATGGCTACACCTTC
TRBV21-1	.	TRBJ2-2	few	CASSKRASFAGELFF	TGTGCCAGCAGCAAACGGGCCAGCTTCGCCGGGGAGCTGTTTTTT
TRBV19	.	TRBJ2-1	.	CASSIHSGLGSYNEQFF	TGTGCCAGTAGTATACACTCGGGACTGGGGTCCTACAATGAGCAGTTCTTC
TRBV5-6	TRBD1	TRBJ1-6	few	CASSSRTGSVDSPLHF	TGTGCCAGCAGCTCACGGACAGGATCGGTGGATTCACCCCTCCACTTT
TRBV6-5	.	TRBJ1-1	.	CASSYQGGWGDTEAFF	TGTGCCAGCAGTTACCAGGGCGGATGGGGGGACACTGAAGCTTTCTTT
TRBV6-5	.	TRBJ1-1	.	CASSYGPTGANTEAFF	TGTGCCAGCAGTTACGGGCCTACGGGGGCAAACACTGAAGCTTTCTTT
TRBV7-2	.	TRBJ1-2	.	CASSPDTIYGYTF	TGTGCCAGCAGCCCAGACACGATCTATGGCTACACCTTC
TRBV27	TRBD2	TRBJ2-7	once	CASSLYSGSHEQYF	TGTGCCAGCAGTTTATATAGCGGGAGCCACGAGCAGTACTTC
TRBV19	.	TRBJ1-2	.	CARPLSRALANYGYTF	TGTGCCAGGCCTCTAAGCCGGGCTTTAGCTAACTATGGCTACACCTTC
TRBV10-3	.	TRBJ1-3	once	CAISDEGVNTIYF	TGTGCCATCAGTGATGAGGGCGTAAACACCATATATTTT
TRBV5-4	.	TRBJ2-4	.	CASSPGGRINIQYF	TGTGCCAGCAGCCCTGGGGGACGGATAAACATTCAGTACTTC
TRBV28	.	TRBJ2-3	.	CASDKGGGGGTQYF	TGCGCCAGCGATAAGGGAGGGGGCGGAGGTACGCAGTATTTT
TRBV7-6	TRBD1	TRBJ1-1	few	CASSRPGQSNTEAFF	TGTGCCAGCAGCCGACCGGGACAGTCGAACACTGAAGCTTTCTTT
TRBV15	TRBD1	TRBJ2-5	.	CATSRRRTGVRQETQYF	TGTGCCACCAGCAGGAGGAGGACAGGGGTGAGACAAGAGACCCAGTACTTC
TRBV27	TRBD1	TRBJ2-1	.	CASSVQGRNEQFF	TGTGCCAGCAGTGTACAGGGGCGGAATGAGCAGTTCTTC
TRBV7-2	TRBD2	TRBJ2-5	.	CASSLRGTSGGAKTQYF	TGTGCCAGCAGCTTACGAGGGACTAGCGGGGGGGCCAAGACCCAGTACTTC
TRBV6-1	.	TRBJ1-2	.	CASSPFERNGYTF	TGTGCCAGCAGTCCCTTCGAGAGGAATGGCTACACCTTC
TRBV7-2	.	TRBJ1-2	few	CASNGRNYGYTF	TGTGCCAGCAACGGGAGGAACTATGGCTACACCTTC
TRBV27	.	TRBJ1-5	.	CASSFKGSGSNQPQHF	TGTGCCAGCAGTTTTAAAGGGTCGGGGAGCAATCAGCCCCAGCATTTT
TRBV12-3/TRBV12-4	.	TRBJ1-5	.	CASSFGLRGNQPQHF	TGTGCCAGCAGTTTCGGGCTCCGAGGGAATCAGCCCCAGCATTTT
TRBV3-1	.	TRBJ1-2	.	CASSPRGDSWEGYTF	TGTGCCAGCAGCCCTCGCGGGGACTCATGGGAAGGCTACACCTTC
TRBV12-3/TRBV12-4	TRBD1	TRBJ1-6	.	CASKLGQGGYNSPLHF	TGTGCCAGCAAACTAGGACAGGGGGGATATAATTCACCCCTCCACTTT
TRBV4-1	TRBD1	TRBJ1-6	.	CASSQERRDRSPLHF	TGCGCCAGCAGCCAAGAAAGGCGGGACAGGTCACCCCTCCACTTT
TRBV4-3	.	TRBJ2-3	.	CASSQDFSTDTQYF	TGCGCCAGCAGCCAAGATTTTAGCACAGATACGCAGTATTTT
TRBV4-2	TRBD2	TRBJ2-7	once	CASSQGTSGSRGYEQYF	TGTGCCAGCAGCCAAGGGACTAGCGGGAGTAGGGGTTACGAGCAGTACTTC
TRBV10-3	.	TRBJ2-6	.	CAIRAPSGANVLTF	TGTGCCATCAGGGCGCCCTCTGGGGCCAACGTCCTGACTTTC
TRBV7-2	TRBD1	TRBJ1-1	.	CASSPWTGTNTEAFF	TGTGCCAGCAGCCCCTGGACAGGCACGAACACTGAAGCTTTCTTT